In its sample, the clone carrying this T cell receptor beta chain was seen a few times. This sample was taken from a study of cytomegalovirus exposure and HLA in healthy donors. Both 60 Vbeta primers and 13 Jbeta primers went into the PCR. Using immunoSEQ multiplex PCR, the repertoire was profiled, and TCRdb retains in-frame clones only, with some absent. The data contain under 150,000 clones, about three quarters of them singletons. V lost 1 base and J lost 0, with 8 bases in between. The CDR3 spans 14 residues. Germline CDR1 is SGDLS and CDR2 is YYNGEE. This receptor was obtained from a woman aged 40-49 years in good health and CMV-seronegative. The chain recombines TRBV9 with TRBJ2-7; a weak D match, TRBD1 (6 bases). The sequenced sample was PBMCs. The CDR3 coding sequence is TGTGCCAGCAGCGTAAGGACAGACTCCTACGAGCAGTACTTC. Its protein product is CASSVRTDSYEQYF.